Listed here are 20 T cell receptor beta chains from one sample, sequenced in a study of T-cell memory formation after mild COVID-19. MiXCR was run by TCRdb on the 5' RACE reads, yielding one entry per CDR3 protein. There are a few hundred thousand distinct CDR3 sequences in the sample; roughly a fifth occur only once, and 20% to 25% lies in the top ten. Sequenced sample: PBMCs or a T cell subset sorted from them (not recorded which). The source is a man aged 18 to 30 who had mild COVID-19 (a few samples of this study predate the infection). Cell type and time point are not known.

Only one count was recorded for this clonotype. CDR3 sequence reads: CASSGGGGTIATQYF. CDR3 DNA: TGTGCCAGCAGCGGGGGGGGGGGGACTATCGCTACGCAGTATTTT. This chain joins TRBV7-2 and TRBJ2-3; TRBD2 agrees at 7 bases. With V trimmed by 5 bases and J by 8 bases, 13 bases remained unmatched. This CDR3 has 15 amino acids. CDR1 and CDR2 (germline): SGHTA, FQGNSA.

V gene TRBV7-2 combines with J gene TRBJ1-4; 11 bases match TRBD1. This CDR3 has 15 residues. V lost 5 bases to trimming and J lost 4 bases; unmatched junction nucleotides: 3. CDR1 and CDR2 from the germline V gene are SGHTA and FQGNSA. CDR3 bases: TGTGCCAGCAGCCGAGGGACAGGGGGTAATGAAAAACTGTTTTTT. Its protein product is CASSRGTGGNEKLFF. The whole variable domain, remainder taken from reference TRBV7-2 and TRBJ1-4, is GAGVSQSPSNKVTEKGKDVELRCDPISGHTALYWYRQSLGQGLEFLIYFQGNSAPDKSGLPSDRFSAERTGGSVSTLTIQRTQQEDSAVYLCASSRGTGGNEKLFFGSGTQLSVL.

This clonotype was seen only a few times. CDR3 in DNA: TGCGCCAGCAGCTTGGGATTCGGCATGAACACTGAAGCTTTCTTT. Its protein product is CASSLGFGMNTEAFF. The rearrangement uses TRBV5-1 and TRBJ1-1; D is unclear. Germline values: CDR1 SGHRS, CDR2 YFSETQ. The ends were cut back, 0 bases at V and 0 bases at J, with 9 bases in the middle. The CDR3 has 15 amino acids.

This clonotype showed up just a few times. The CDR3 region has the DNA TGTGCCAGCAGCTTAGCCCTCAGCTCTGGAAACACCATATATTTT. Translation gives CASSLALSSGNTIYF. This chain joins TRBV7-9 and TRBJ1-3; D not certain. From germline, CDR1 is SEHNR and CDR2 FQNEAQ (reference sequence). This CDR3 is 15 amino acids long. V lost 0 bases and J lost 0, with 6 bases in between. The full variable domain, completed using reference TRBV7-9 and TRBJ1-3, is DTGVSQNPRHKITKRGQNVTFRCDPISEHNRLYWYRQTLGQGPEFLTYFQNEAQLEKSRLLSDRFSAERPKGSFSTLEIQRTEQGDSAMYLCASSLALSSGNTIYFGEGSWLTVV.

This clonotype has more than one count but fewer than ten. The CDR3 region is CASSQDASGIGDTQYF. Written as DNA, the CDR3 is TGTGCCAGCAGCCAAGATGCCTCAGGAATTGGAGATACGCAGTATTTT. The chain employs TRBV4-2 and TRBJ2-3; D is uncertain. V was cut by 0 bases and J by 5 bases, with 15 bases left in between. CDR1 and CDR2 (germline): LGHNA, YNFKEQ. This CDR3 has 16 residues.

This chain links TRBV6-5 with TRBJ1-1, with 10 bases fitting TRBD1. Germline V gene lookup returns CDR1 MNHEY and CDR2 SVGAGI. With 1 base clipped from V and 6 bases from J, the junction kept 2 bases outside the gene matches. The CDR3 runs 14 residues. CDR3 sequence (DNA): TGTGCCAGCAGTTACTTTGGGACAGGGGCTGAAGCTTTCTTT. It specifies CASSYFGTGAEAFF.

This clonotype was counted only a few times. The DNA of the CDR3 is TGCAGTGCTAGAGACTCACAGGAACGGGACGGTTTACCTTACGAGCAGTACTTC. Protein: CSARDSQERDGLPYEQYF. The chain links TRBV20-1 to TRBJ2-7; D tentatively fits TRBD1 or TRBD2 (5 bases each). The CDR3 sequence is 18 residues long. Trimming stripped 0 bases from V and 4 bases from J, with 25 bases between. Germline CDR1 is DFQATT and CDR2 is SNEGSKA (reference sequence).

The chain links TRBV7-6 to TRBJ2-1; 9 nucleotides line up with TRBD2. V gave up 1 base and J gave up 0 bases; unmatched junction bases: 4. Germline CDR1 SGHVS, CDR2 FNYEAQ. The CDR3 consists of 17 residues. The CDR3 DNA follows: TGTGCCAGCAGCTTAGGCGGTAGCGGGGGCTCCTACAATGAGCAGTTCTTC. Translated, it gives CASSLGGSGGSYNEQFF.

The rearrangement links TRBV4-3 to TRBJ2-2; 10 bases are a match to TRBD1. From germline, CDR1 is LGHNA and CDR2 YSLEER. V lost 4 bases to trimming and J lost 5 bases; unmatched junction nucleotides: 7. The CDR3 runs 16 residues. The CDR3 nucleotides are TGCGCCAGCAGCCGAGGACAGGGGGTTTGGACCGGGGAGCTGTTTTTT. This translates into CASSRGQGVWTGELFF.

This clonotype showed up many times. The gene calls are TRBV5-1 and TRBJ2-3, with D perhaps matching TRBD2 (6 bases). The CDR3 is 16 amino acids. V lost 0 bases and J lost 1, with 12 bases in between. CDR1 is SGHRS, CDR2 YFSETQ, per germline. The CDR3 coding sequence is TGCGCCAGCAGCTTGGCCCTGGGCGGGGGCACAGATACGCAGTATTTT. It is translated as CASSLALGGGTDTQYF.

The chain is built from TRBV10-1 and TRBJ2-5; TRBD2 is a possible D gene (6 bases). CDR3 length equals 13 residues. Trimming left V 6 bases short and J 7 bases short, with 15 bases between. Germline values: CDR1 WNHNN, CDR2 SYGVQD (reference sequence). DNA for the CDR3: TGCGCCAGCAGGGGCAGGGAGGCGGGGACCCAGTACTTC. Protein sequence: CASRGREAGTQYF.

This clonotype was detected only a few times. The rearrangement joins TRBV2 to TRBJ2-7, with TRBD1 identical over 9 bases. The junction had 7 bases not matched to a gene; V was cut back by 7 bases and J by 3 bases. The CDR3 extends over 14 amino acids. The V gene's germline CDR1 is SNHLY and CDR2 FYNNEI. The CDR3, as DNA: TGTGCCAGCACTTTGGGACAGGGTTTCTACGAGCAGTACTTC. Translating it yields CASTLGQGFYEQYF.

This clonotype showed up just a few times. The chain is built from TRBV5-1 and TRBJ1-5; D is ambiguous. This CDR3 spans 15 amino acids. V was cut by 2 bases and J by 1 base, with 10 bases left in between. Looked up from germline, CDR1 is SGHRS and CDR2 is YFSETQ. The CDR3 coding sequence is TGCGCCAGCAGCTTAGCGGGTTTAAGCAATCAGCCCCAGCATTTT. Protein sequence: CASSLAGLSNQPQHF.

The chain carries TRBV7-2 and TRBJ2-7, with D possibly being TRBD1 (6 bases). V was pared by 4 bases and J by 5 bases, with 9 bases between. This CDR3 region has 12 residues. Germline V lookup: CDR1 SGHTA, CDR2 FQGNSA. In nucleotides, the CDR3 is TGTGCCAGCAGCTGGGGGCGGGACGAGCAGTACTTC. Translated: CASSWGRDEQYF.

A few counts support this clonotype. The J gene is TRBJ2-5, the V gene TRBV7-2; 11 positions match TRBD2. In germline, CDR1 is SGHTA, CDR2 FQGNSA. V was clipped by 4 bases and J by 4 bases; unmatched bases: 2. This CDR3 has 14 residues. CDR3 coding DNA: TGTGCCAGCAGCTCGGGACTAGCGGCAGAGACCCAGTACTTC. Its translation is CASSSGLAAETQYF.

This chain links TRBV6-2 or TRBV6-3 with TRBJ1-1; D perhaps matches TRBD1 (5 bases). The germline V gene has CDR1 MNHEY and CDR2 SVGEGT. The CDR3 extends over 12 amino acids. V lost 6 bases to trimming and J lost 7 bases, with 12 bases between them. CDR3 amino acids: CASSIGHYEAFF. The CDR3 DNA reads TGTGCCAGCAGCATCGGACATTATGAAGCTTTCTTT.

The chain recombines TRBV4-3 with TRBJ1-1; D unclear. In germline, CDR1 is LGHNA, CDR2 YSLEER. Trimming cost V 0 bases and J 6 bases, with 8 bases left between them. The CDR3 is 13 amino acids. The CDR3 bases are TGCGCCAGCAGCCAAGAAGGCAGGCCTGAAGCTTTCTTT. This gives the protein CASSQEGRPEAFF.

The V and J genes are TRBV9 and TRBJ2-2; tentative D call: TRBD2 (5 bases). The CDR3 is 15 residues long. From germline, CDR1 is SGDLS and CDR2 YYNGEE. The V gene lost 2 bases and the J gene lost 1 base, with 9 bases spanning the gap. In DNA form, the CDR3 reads TGTGCCAGCAGCGTCCACGGGGAGAACACCGGGGAGCTGTTTTTT. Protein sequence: CASSVHGENTGELFF. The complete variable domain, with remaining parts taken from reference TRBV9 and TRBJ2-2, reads DSGVTQTPKHLITATGQRVTLRCSPRSGDLSVYWYQQSLDQGLQFLIQYYNGEERAKGNILERFSAQQFPDLHSELNLSSLELGDSALYFCASSVHGENTGELFFGEGSRLTVL.

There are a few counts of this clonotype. The CDR3 sequence: CASTQDSSGNTIYF. CDR3 coding DNA: TGCGCCAGCACTCAGGACAGCTCTGGAAACACCATATATTTT. This chain connects TRBV5-1 to TRBJ1-3, with D possibly TRBD1 on 6 matching bases. The CDR3 consists of 14 residues. The V gene lost 6 bases and the J gene lost 0 bases, with 10 bases spanning the gap. Germline values: CDR1 SGHRS, CDR2 YFSETQ.

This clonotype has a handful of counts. The CDR3, as DNA: TGCGCCAGCAGCCAAGGGACAGCCAGAGATGAGCAGTTCTTC. This codes for CASSQGTARDEQFF. The rearrangement links TRBV4-3 to TRBJ2-1; the D gene is possibly TRBD1 (6 bases). Germline values: CDR1 LGHNA, CDR2 YSLEER. V was clipped by 1 base and J by 8 bases, with 12 bases between them. This CDR3 spans 14 amino acids.